This TCR beta chain was retrieved from a study of cytomegalovirus exposure and HLA in healthy donors. Study-level points and caveats: It emerged from a later analysis that several of the most significant clusters appeared to be linked to common viral pathogens.

The PCR ran on 60 Vbeta and 13 Jbeta primers. Profiled with immunoSEQ multiplex PCR; TCRdb holds only in-frame clones, not every one. The table lists 210,000 or so clones, about 85% of them singletons. Per germline, CDR1 MGHDK and CDR2 SYGVNS. The CDR3 loop spans 15 amino acids. V lost 1 base to trimming and J lost 8 bases; unmatched junction nucleotides: 8. Turning to this clone: Its antigen is unknown.

This chain connects TRBV25-1 to TRBJ1-2, with TRBD1 identical over 9 bases. The source material was PBMCs. The source is a woman in her 50s in good health and CMV-seropositive. CDR3 loop: CASSEFGTGSEGYTF. CDR3 sequence (DNA): TGTGCCAGCAGTGAATTCGGGACAGGGAGTGAGGGCTACACCTTC.